This T cell receptor beta chain was captured in a study of T-cell reconstitution after alpha-beta-depleted transplantation in children. Study-wide findings and caveats: Among T cells one year after transplant, newly produced cells accounted for most counts and diversity. Elevated TCRbeta diversity at day 60 was traced, in some patients, to surviving recipient T cells and thymic progenitors. Roughly two months post-transplant, alpha-beta T cells reportedly originated from several hundred graft clones that had expanded.

As to this clonotype: Its antigen is still unknown.

Unique molecular identifiers were used to barcode this TCRbeta library. TCRdb independently ran MiXCR on the PCR reads; one entry per CDR3 protein. Among 200,000 to 250,000 distinct CDR3 sequences listed, more than 20% were seen once. The sample in question was PBMCs, mostly from graft donor cells, obtained 360 days after TCRalphabeta/CD19-depleted stem cell transplant. The sequence was obtained from a female patient aged 2-15 years who had a stem cell transplant for congenital amegakaryocytic thrombocytopenia, so the T cells may come from the graft donor.

This chain's CDR3 is CASTPGTGRGNQPQHF. The DNA for the CDR3 is TGTGCCAGTACCCCCGGGACAGGGAGGGGGAATCAGCCCCAGCATTTT. V gene TRBV19 combines with J gene TRBJ1-5; 9 bases line up with TRBD1. This CDR3 contains 16 residues. V trimming: 7 bases; J trimming: 4 bases; junction bases outside the gene matches: 11. Germline loops: CDR1 LNHDA, CDR2 SQIVND (reference sequence).